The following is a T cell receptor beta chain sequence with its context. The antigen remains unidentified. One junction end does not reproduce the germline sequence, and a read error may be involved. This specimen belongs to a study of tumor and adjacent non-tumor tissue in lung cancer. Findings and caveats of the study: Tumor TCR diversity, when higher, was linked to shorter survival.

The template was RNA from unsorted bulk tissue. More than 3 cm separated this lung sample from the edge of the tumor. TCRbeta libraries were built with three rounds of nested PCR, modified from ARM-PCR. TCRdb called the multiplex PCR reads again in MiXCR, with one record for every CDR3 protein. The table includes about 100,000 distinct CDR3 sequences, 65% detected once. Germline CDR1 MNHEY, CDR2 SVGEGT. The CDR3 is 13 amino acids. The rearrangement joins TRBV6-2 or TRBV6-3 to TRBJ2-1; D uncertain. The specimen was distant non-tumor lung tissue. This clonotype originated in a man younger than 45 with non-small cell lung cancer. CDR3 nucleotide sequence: TGTGTCAGCAGTTCAACCTCCTACATTGAGCGGTTCTTC. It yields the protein CVSSSTSYIERFF.